This entry lists 15 T cell receptor beta chains sequenced from one sample in a study of cytomegalovirus exposure and HLA in healthy donors (dated by TCRdb to the late 2010s). Library method: the immunoSEQ multiplex PCR assay. TCRdb carries this immuneACCESS record with in-frame sequences only. Its versions omit some clonotypes, under half of them owing to an unresolved V gene in the studies checked, with the rest unexplained. The sample records 250,000 to 400,000 clones, roughly 86% of which are singletons. Clones ranked in the top ten supply around 0.88% of the sample. Sequencing input: PBMCs. Receptors were obtained from a man between 25 and 39 years old in good health and CMV-seronegative.

The chain employs TRBV18 and TRBJ1-2; D possibly corresponds to TRBD1 (5 bases). The CDR3 is 14 amino acids. The V gene lost 4 bases and the J gene lost 0 bases, with 9 bases spanning the gap. CDR1 KGHSH and CDR2 LQKENI come from the germline V gene. The CDR3 sequence is CASSQGLTNYGYTF. The CDR3 DNA is TGTGCCAGCTCACAGGGGCTTACTAACTATGGCTACACCTTC.

The chain recombines TRBV5-4 with TRBJ2-3; 7 positions agree with TRBD2. The length of the CDR3 is 16 residues. With V trimmed by 6 bases and J by 2 bases, 12 bases remained unmatched. The V gene's germline CDR1 is SGHNT and CDR2 YYREEE (reference sequence). The CDR3 DNA reads TGTGCCAGCACGGACTCTCTGGGAGGGTTCACAGATACGCAGTATTTT. Its protein product is CASTDSLGGFTDTQYF.

The rearrangement uses TRBV6-1 and TRBJ2-7, with D perhaps matching TRBD1 (6 bases). CDR1 and CDR2 from the germline V gene are MNHNS and SASEGT. Trimming pared 5 bases from V and 0 bases from J, leaving 8 bases between. CDR3 size: 13 residues. CDR3 coding DNA: TGTGCCAGCAGTACAGGGAGCTCCTACGAGCAGTACTTC. It is translated as CASSTGSSYEQYF.

The V and J genes are TRBV9 and TRBJ1-3; D uncertain. The CDR3 totals 15 residues. Per the germline V gene, CDR1 is SGDLS and CDR2 is YYNGEE. V lost 1 base and J lost 0, with 8 bases in between. The CDR3, as DNA: TGTGCCAGCAGCGTACAGGATCTCTCTGGAAACACCATATATTTT. Protein product: CASSVQDLSGNTIYF.

The J gene is TRBJ1-3, the V gene TRBV27, with D possibly matching TRBD1 (5 bases). Germline loops: CDR1 MNHEY, CDR2 SMNVEV (reference sequence). Between the trimmed V and J ends, which lost 5 bases and 2 bases, there was a span of 19 bases. The CDR3 spans 17 residues. DNA of the CDR3: TGTGCCAGCAGTCCCCGGACGGACCCCAGGGCTGGAAACACCATATATTTT. Residues: CASSPRTDPRAGNTIYF.

Concerning this clone: This CDR3 is also generated by other DNA sequences in the sample. This chain joins TRBV5-1 and TRBJ2-1; TRBD1 matches 7 bases. This CDR3 region has 15 residues. Germline V gene lookup returns CDR1 SGHRS and CDR2 YFSETQ. J was trimmed by 6 bases and V by 0 bases; bases with no gene match: 6. CDR3 in amino acids: CASSLGQGRGNEQFF. The CDR3 DNA sequence: TGCGCCAGCAGCTTGGGACAGGGAAGAGGCAATGAGCAGTTCTTC.

The V call is TRBV7-2, the J call TRBJ2-7, with 10 positions matching TRBD2. Losses at the gene ends were 1 base for V and 4 bases for J; bases not matched to a gene: 4. The CDR3 runs 15 residues. CDR1 SGHTA and CDR2 FQGNSA come from the germline V gene. In nucleotides, the CDR3 is TGTGCCAGCAGCTTAGGTCCAGCGGGGGGGTACGAGCAGTACTTC. This sequence encodes CASSLGPAGGYEQYF. Full variable domain (rest looked up from reference TRBV7-2 and TRBJ2-7): GAGVSQSPSNKVTEKGKDVELRCDPISGHTALYWYRQSLGQGLEFLIYFQGNSAPDKSGLPSDRFSAERTGGSVSTLTIQRTQQEDSAVYLCASSLGPAGGYEQYFGPGTRLTVT.

The chain links TRBV5-5 to TRBJ2-2, with TRBD1 identical over 10 bases. This CDR3 is 17 amino acids long. The junction had 10 bases not matched to a gene; V was cut back by 4 bases and J by 4 bases. The V gene's germline CDR1 is SGHKS and CDR2 YYEKEE (reference sequence). CDR3: CASSTRDRGYSTGELFF. The CDR3 DNA follows: TGTGCCAGCAGCACTCGGGACAGGGGATATAGCACCGGGGAGCTGTTTTTT.

The CDR3 is CATIRDREGYEQYF. DNA for the CDR3: TGTGCCACAATCCGGGACAGGGAGGGCTACGAGCAGTACTTC. V is TRBV7-9 and J is TRBJ2-7; 9 nucleotides agree with TRBD1. The J segment lost 3 bases and the V segment lost 10 bases, leaving 10 bases of the junction unmatched. The CDR3 is 14 residues long. Germline CDR1 reads SEHNR; CDR2 reads FQNEAQ (reference sequence). Complete variable domain (other parts from reference TRBV7-9 and TRBJ2-7): DTGVSQNPRHKITKRGQNVTFRCDPISEHNRLYWYRQTLGQGPEFLTYFQNEAQLEKSRLLSDRFSAERPKGSFSTLEIQRTEQGDSAMYLCATIRDREGYEQYFGPGTRLTVT.

This chain links TRBV4-1 with TRBJ1-3, with TRBD1 matching 7 bases. V shed 4 bases, J shed 0 bases, and the junction held 6 bases outside the gene matches. The CDR3 sequence is 16 residues long. Germline V CDR1 and CDR2: MGHRA, YSYEKL. CDR3 loop: CASSLTQGPSGNTIYF. CDR3 bases: TGCGCCAGCAGCCTGACACAGGGGCCCTCTGGAAACACCATATATTTT.

This chain uses TRBV10-3 with TRBJ2-3, with 7 bases fitting TRBD1. Trimming at V came to 3 bases and at J to 0 bases, leaving 12 bases not matched to a gene. The CDR3 totals 18 residues. The germline gives CDR1 ENHRY, CDR2 SYGVKD. The CDR3 region has the DNA TGTGCCATCAGTGACCCGGCCAGGGGGAATCCTAGCACAGATACGCAGTATTTT. It codes for CAISDPARGNPSTDTQYF.

The chain uses TRBV5-4 and TRBJ2-1; TRBD1 agrees at 7 bases. The CDR3 is 15 amino acids. Unmatched junction bases numbered 5, after V lost 1 base and J lost 4 bases. The germline gives CDR1 SGHNT, CDR2 YYREEE (reference sequence). The chain's CDR3 is CASSLRVGQYNEQFF. CDR3 in DNA: TGTGCCAGCAGCTTGAGGGTGGGACAGTACAATGAGCAGTTCTTC.

V is TRBV10-2 and J is TRBJ2-1, with TRBD2 matching 9 bases. CDR3 length equals 16 residues. Trimming removed 5 bases from V and 7 bases from J; junction bases left unmatched: 12. Germline V CDR1 and CDR2: WSHSY, SAAADI. The CDR3 nucleotides read TGCGCCAGCAGTCTGACCGGGACTAGCTATAGGAATGAGCAGTTCTTC. It is translated as CASSLTGTSYRNEQFF.

Worth noting for this clone: Other DNA sequences from this sample encode an identical CDR3 as well. The chain employs TRBV9 and TRBJ1-3; 7 positions agree with TRBD1. V trimming: 2 bases; J trimming: 4 bases; junction bases outside the gene matches: 3. This CDR3 spans 14 amino acids. CDR1 is SGDLS and CDR2 is YYNGEE in the germline V gene. CDR3 loop: CASSVVDRGNTIYF. CDR3 DNA sequence: TGTGCCAGCAGCGTTGTGGACAGGGGAAACACCATATATTTT.

The chain recombines TRBV27 with TRBJ2-5; TRBD2 matches 8 bases. Germline V gives CDR1 MNHEY, CDR2 SMNVEV (reference sequence). Trimming cost V 5 bases and J 3 bases; bases outside gene matches: 14. This CDR3 is built from 17 residues. In DNA form, the CDR3 reads TGTGCCAGCAGTGAGGGGCGGGTAGCGGGGCTTAAAGAGACCCAGTACTTC. Translating it yields CASSEGRVAGLKETQYF.